Presented here are 25 T cell receptor beta chains from one specimen sequenced in a study of cytomegalovirus exposure and HLA in healthy donors. PCR employed 60 Vbeta and 13 Jbeta primers. Some clones are missing from TCRdb's copy, which holds only in-frame ones; the method was immunoSEQ multiplex PCR. The listing contains approximately 50,000 clones. Sequencing was carried out using PBMCs. These TCRs come from a female donor in good health and CMV-seronegative.

This chain joins TRBV19 and TRBJ1-1; no clear D gene. The CDR3 has 13 amino acids. Germline loops: CDR1 LNHDA, CDR2 SQIVND (reference sequence). V lost 2 bases, J lost 8 bases, and 12 bases lay in between. In DNA form, the CDR3 reads TGTGCCAGTAGTATACGCGAGGGCGGAGAAGCTTTCTTT. Its protein is CASSIREGGEAFF. The full variable domain, completed using reference TRBV19 and TRBJ1-1, is DGGITQSPKYLFRKEGQNVTLSCEQNLNHDAMYWYRQDPGQGLRLIYYSQIVNDFQKGDIAEGYSVSREKKESFPLTVTSAQKNPTAFYLCASSIREGGEAFFGQGTRLTVV.

This rearrangement joins TRBV18 to TRBJ2-3, with 11 positions matching TRBD2. Germline CDR1 KGHSH, CDR2 LQKENI. Trimming took 3 bases from V and 2 from J; bases not matched to a gene: 4. This CDR3 comprises 16 residues. CDR3 amino acids: CASSPRLAGTTDTQYF. Written as DNA, the CDR3 is TGTGCCAGCTCACCGCGACTAGCGGGGACCACAGATACGCAGTATTTT.

V and J are TRBV2 and TRBJ2-1, with D possibly TRBD1 on 6 matching bases. The germline V gene encodes CDR1 SNHLY and CDR2 FYNNEI. V lost 7 bases, J lost 0 bases, and 13 bases lay in between. The CDR3 has 15 residues. The CDR3 loop reads CASKGGSSSYNEQFF. In DNA, the CDR3 is TGTGCCAGCAAAGGGGGTTCGAGCTCCTACAATGAGCAGTTCTTC. Variable domain in full (rest from reference TRBV2 and TRBJ2-1): EPEVTQTPSHQVTQMGQEVILRCVPISNHLYFYWYRQILGQKVEFLVSFYNNEISEKSEIFDDQFSVERPDGSNFTLKIRSTKLEDSAMYFCASKGGSSSYNEQFFGPGTRLTVL.

The V gene is TRBV5-8, the J gene TRBJ1-2, with TRBD1 as a possible D gene (5 bases). Trimming pared 0 bases from V and 2 bases from J, leaving 14 bases between. CDR3 size: 16 residues. From germline, CDR1 is SGHTS and CDR2 YDEGEE. The CDR3 region is CASSLALREGNYGYTF. As DNA, the CDR3 is TGTGCCAGCAGCTTGGCCCTCAGGGAGGGGAACTATGGCTACACCTTC.

Written as DNA, the CDR3 is TGTGCCAGCAGCTTGAAAGCGGGGGGGCGTTTTTACGAGCAGTACTTC. It yields the protein CASSLKAGGRFYEQYF. This chain uses TRBV5-6 with TRBJ2-7; 10 bases map to TRBD2. The trim removed 1 base at V and 4 bases at J, leaving 8 bases unmatched. In germline, CDR1 is SGHDT, CDR2 YYEEEE. This CDR3 has 16 amino acids.

This chain links TRBV7-3 with TRBJ2-3; TRBD2 matches at 14 bases. The CDR3 totals 16 residues. V lost 5 bases and J lost 5; bases outside the gene matches: 6. Germline CDR1 is SGHTA and CDR2 is FQGTGA. CDR3 loop: CASSGGLAGAGDTQYF. The CDR3 DNA reads TGTGCCAGCAGCGGGGGACTAGCGGGGGCTGGAGATACGCAGTATTTT.

CDR3 protein: CASSASWGVLSYGYTF. DNA for the CDR3: TGTGCCAGTAGTGCTTCCTGGGGGGTGCTTTCCTATGGCTACACCTTC. The chain is built from TRBV19 and TRBJ1-2; the D gene is possibly TRBD1 (5 bases). This CDR3 region has 16 residues. Germline lookup yields CDR1 LNHDA and CDR2 SQIVND (reference sequence). With 5 bases removed from V and 4 bases from J, the gap between germline ends came to 20 bases. The variable domain in full, completed from reference TRBV19 and TRBJ1-2, reads DGGITQSPKYLFRKEGQNVTLSCEQNLNHDAMYWYRQDPGQGLRLIYYSQIVNDFQKGDIAEGYSVSREKKESFPLTVTSAQKNPTAFYLCASSASWGVLSYGYTFGSGTRLTVV.

The chain employs TRBV12-2 and TRBJ1-1; the table gives TRBD1 as D, unverified against the DNA. TRBV12-2 is a pseudogene. The CDR3 totals 15 residues. This CDR3 is CASRLIPTDPTEAFF. The CDR3 DNA is TGTGCAAGTCGCTTAATCCCGACAGATCCCACTGAAGCTTTCTTT.

V and J are TRBV19 and TRBJ2-5; TRBD1 matches 8 bases. The trim removed 6 bases at V and 3 bases at J, leaving 6 bases unmatched. Germline V lookup: CDR1 LNHDA, CDR2 SQIVND (reference sequence). The CDR3 sequence is 14 residues long. The CDR3 region has the DNA TGTGCCAGTAGCCTCCGACAGGGGAAAGAGACCCAGTACTTC. Its protein is CASSLRQGKETQYF.

The chain employs TRBV4-3 and TRBJ1-1; 8 bases agree with TRBD1. V was clipped by 2 bases and J by 1 base; unmatched bases: 6. CDR3 length: 16 residues. CDR1 LGHNA and CDR2 YSLEER come from the germline V gene. The CDR3 nucleotides read TGCGCCAGCAGCCAACGACAGGGGACGGGGAACACTGAAGCTTTCTTT. It specifies CASSQRQGTGNTEAFF.

The rearrangement uses TRBV6-5 and TRBJ2-7; 10 bases line up with TRBD2. Germline CDR1 and CDR2: MNHEY and SVGAGI. There are 15 residues in the CDR3. The V gene end was trimmed by 0 bases and the J gene end by 6 bases; junction bases not matched to a gene: 5. Here the CDR3 reads CASSYSPAGGFEQYF. CDR3 DNA: TGTGCCAGCAGTTACTCACCAGCGGGGGGGTTCGAGCAGTACTTC.

The rearrangement links TRBV5-1 to TRBJ2-7, with TRBD2 identical over 7 bases. Unmatched junction bases numbered 12, after V lost 5 bases and J lost 1 base. This CDR3 comprises 16 residues. Germline assignment: CDR1 SGHRS and CDR2 YFSETQ. DNA for the CDR3: TGCGCCAGCAGTGAGGCGGGGGAACCGAATTCCTACGAGCAGTACTTC. Translated: CASSEAGEPNSYEQYF. Full variable domain (rest looked up from reference TRBV5-1 and TRBJ2-7): KAGVTQTPRYLIKTRGQQVTLSCSPISGHRSVSWYQQTPGQGLQFLFEYFSETQRNKGNFPGRFSGRQFSNSRSEMNVSTLELGDSALYLCASSEAGEPNSYEQYFGPGTRLTVT.

The CDR3 DNA reads TGCGCCAGCAGCGGGGACTTCGGAACTAATGAAAAACTGTTTTTT. Translated, it gives CASSGDFGTNEKLFF. V gene TRBV5-1 combines with J gene TRBJ1-4; D perhaps matches TRBD1 (5 bases). The CDR3 has 15 residues. Germline V CDR1 and CDR2: SGHRS, YFSETQ. V dropped 4 bases and J dropped 1 base, with 11 bases sitting between them.

V is TRBV15 and J is TRBJ2-3; possible D gene TRBD1, 5 bases. The CDR3 covers 16 residues. From germline, CDR1 is LNHNV and CDR2 YYDKDF (reference sequence). With 3 bases removed from V and 4 bases from J, the gap between germline ends came to 17 bases. CDR3 sequence reads: CATSRGAAGLADTQYF. DNA for the CDR3: TGTGCCACCAGCAGGGGCGCGGCAGGGTTAGCAGATACGCAGTATTTT. The full variable domain, rest sourced from reference TRBV15 and TRBJ2-3, is DAMVIQNPRYQVTQFGKPVTLSCSQTLNHNVMYWYQQKSSQAPKLLFHYYDKDFNNEADTPDNFQSRRPNTSFCFLDIRSPGLGDTAMYLCATSRGAAGLADTQYFGPGTRLTVL.

This chain links TRBV11-3 with TRBJ1-2, with 7 bases fitting TRBD1. The germline gives CDR1 SGHNT, CDR2 YENEEA. V lost 5 bases, J lost 7 bases, and 16 bases stayed unmatched. This CDR3 spans 16 amino acids. The CDR3: CASSKGQVTSSAGYTF. Here the CDR3 DNA reads TGTGCCAGCAGCAAAGGACAGGTGACTAGTTCCGCTGGCTACACCTTC. Full variable domain (remainder filled in from reference TRBV11-3 and TRBJ1-2): EAGVVQSPRYKIIEKKQPVAFWCNPISGHNTLYWYLQNLGQGPELLIRYENEEAVDDSQLPKDRFSAERLKGVDSTLKIQPAELGDSAVYLCASSKGQVTSSAGYTFGSGTRLTVV.

The chain employs TRBV18 and TRBJ1-1, with 9 bases lining up with TRBD1. Germline loops: CDR1 KGHSH, CDR2 LQKENI. The CDR3 totals 14 residues. V was pared by 4 bases and J by 4 bases, with 4 bases of the junction left unmatched. CDR3 region: CASSQQGASTEAFF. CDR3 nucleotides: TGTGCCAGCTCACAACAGGGGGCGAGCACTGAAGCTTTCTTT.

This rearrangement joins TRBV7-3 to TRBJ1-2; no definite D call. Germline CDR1 is SGHTA and CDR2 is FQGTGA. The CDR3 runs to 13 residues. V lost 5 bases and J 6 bases, leaving 13 bases between the germline ends. CDR3 sequence (DNA): TGTGCCAGCAGCCCCTCTATCTCCCATGGCTACACCTTC. Translated: CASSPSISHGYTF.

The J gene is TRBJ1-2, the V gene TRBV5-6, with D tentatively TRBD1 (5 bases). V gave up 4 bases and J gave up 0 bases, with 16 bases separating them. The CDR3 consists of 16 residues. Germline assignment: CDR1 SGHDT and CDR2 YYEEEE. The CDR3 DNA follows: TGTGCCAGCAGCGCGGGACGTTTTTCAGCTAACTATGGCTACACCTTC. This translates into CASSAGRFSANYGYTF.

This chain uses TRBV5-4 with TRBJ1-1; the match to TRBD1 covers 10 bases. This CDR3 is built from 15 residues. Germline V lookup: CDR1 SGHNT, CDR2 YYREEE (reference sequence). V dropped 3 bases and J dropped 8; count of bases not matched to a gene: 10. This chain's CDR3 is CASSSGQGVSAEAFF. In DNA, the CDR3 is TGTGCCAGCAGCTCAGGACAGGGGGTAAGTGCGGAAGCTTTCTTT.

The chain combines TRBV7-2 with TRBJ1-1; perhaps TRBD1 as D (6 bases). V shed 3 bases and J shed 2 bases, with 13 bases lying between them. CDR1 and CDR2 from the germline V gene are SGHTA and FQGNSA. This CDR3 has 15 residues. Here the CDR3 reads CASSFGQLPNTEAFF. The CDR3 nucleotides read TGTGCCAGCAGCTTCGGACAGTTGCCAAACACTGAAGCTTTCTTT.

This chain uses TRBV6-5 with TRBJ2-7, with 9 positions matching TRBD1. Losses at the gene ends were 6 bases for V and 4 bases for J; bases not matched to a gene: 7. The CDR3 runs 14 residues. Germline V gives CDR1 MNHEY, CDR2 SVGAGI. CDR3 residues: CASSHRGQRYEQYF. The CDR3 coding sequence is TGTGCCAGCAGCCACAGGGGGCAAAGGTACGAGCAGTACTTC.

The chain has TRBV5-1 and TRBJ1-3; 9 bases are a match to TRBD1. V was pared by 4 bases and J by 2 bases, with 4 bases of the junction left unmatched. Germline CDR1 and CDR2: SGHRS and YFSETQ. The CDR3 covers 15 residues. CDR3 sequence reads: CASSERTGAGNTIYF. CDR3 nucleotides: TGCGCCAGCAGCGAGAGGACAGGGGCTGGAAACACCATATATTTT.

V gene TRBV5-7 combines with J gene TRBJ2-7; 14 bases agree with TRBD2. TRBV5-7 is assigned to the ORF class and has an uncertain function. The trim removed 3 bases at V and 0 bases at J, leaving 8 bases unmatched. The CDR3 is made up of 18 amino acids. The CDR3 nucleotides read TGTGCCAGCAGCTGGGGGGGACTAGCGGGAGAGTGCTCCTACGAGCAGTACTTC. Translation gives CASSWGGLAGECSYEQYF.

This chain joins TRBV4-2 and TRBJ2-3, with D uncertain. V was cut by 4 bases and J by 0 bases, with 11 bases left in between. Germline V gene lookup returns CDR1 LGHNA and CDR2 YNFKEQ. This CDR3 region has 15 residues. The CDR3 DNA follows: TGTGCCAGCAGCCCCTCCGGGTCTAGCACAGATACGCAGTATTTT. Protein product: CASSPSGSSTDTQYF.

For this clone: Other DNA sequences in the sample encode the same CDR3. V gene TRBV29-1 combines with J gene TRBJ1-2; D unclear. Trimming removed 4 bases from V and 8 bases from J, with 8 bases in between. Per the germline V gene, CDR1 is SQVTM and CDR2 is ANQGSEA. CDR3 length equals 10 residues. The CDR3 reads CSVAGVGYTF. Here the CDR3 DNA reads TGCAGCGTTGCAGGTGTGGGCTACACCTTC.